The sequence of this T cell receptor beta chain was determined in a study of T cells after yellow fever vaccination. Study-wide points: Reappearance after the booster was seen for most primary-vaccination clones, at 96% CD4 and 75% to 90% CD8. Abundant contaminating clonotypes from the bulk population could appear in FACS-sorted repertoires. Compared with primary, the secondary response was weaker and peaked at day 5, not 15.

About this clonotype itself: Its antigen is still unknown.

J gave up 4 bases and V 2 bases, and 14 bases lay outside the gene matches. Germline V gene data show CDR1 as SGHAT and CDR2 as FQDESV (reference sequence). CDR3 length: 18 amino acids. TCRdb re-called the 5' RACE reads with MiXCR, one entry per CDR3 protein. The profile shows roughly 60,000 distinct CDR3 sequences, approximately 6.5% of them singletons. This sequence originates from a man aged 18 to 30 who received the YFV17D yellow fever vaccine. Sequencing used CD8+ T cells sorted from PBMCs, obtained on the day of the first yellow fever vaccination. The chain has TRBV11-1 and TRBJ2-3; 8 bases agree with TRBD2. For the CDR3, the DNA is TGTGCCAGCAGCTTACCCGCACCGGGACTAGGCGAGGCAGATACGCAGTATTTT. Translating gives CASSLPAPGLGEADTQYF.